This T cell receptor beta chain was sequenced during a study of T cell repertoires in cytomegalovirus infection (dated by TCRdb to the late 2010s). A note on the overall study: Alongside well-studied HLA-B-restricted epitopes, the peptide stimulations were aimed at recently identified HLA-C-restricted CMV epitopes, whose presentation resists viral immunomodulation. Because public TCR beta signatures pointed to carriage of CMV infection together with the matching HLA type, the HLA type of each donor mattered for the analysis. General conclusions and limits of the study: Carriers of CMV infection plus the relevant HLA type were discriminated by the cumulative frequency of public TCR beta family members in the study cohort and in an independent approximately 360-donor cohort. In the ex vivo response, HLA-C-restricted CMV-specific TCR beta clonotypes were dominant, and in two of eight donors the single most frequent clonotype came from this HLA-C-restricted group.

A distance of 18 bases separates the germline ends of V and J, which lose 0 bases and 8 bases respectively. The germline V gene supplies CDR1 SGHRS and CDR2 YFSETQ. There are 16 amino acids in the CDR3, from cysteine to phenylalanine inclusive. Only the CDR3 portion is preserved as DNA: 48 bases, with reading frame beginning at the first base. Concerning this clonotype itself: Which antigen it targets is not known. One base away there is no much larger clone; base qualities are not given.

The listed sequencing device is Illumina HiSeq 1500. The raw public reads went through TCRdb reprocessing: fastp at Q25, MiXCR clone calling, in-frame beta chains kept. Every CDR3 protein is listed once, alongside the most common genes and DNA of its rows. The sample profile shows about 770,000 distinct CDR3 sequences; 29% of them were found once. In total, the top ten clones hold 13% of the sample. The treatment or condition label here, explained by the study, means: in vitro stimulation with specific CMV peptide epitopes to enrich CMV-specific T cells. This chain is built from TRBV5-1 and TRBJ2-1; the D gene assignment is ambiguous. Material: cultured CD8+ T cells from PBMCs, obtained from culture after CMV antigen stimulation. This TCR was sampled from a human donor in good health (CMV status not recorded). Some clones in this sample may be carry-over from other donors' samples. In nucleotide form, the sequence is TGCGCCAGCAGCTTGGGGCACCAACAAAATGCCTATGAGCAGTTCTTC. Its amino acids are CASSLGHQQNAYEQFF.